Listed here are 25 T cell receptor delta chains from one sample, sequenced in a study of human gamma delta and Vdelta1 T cells. TCRdb redid clone calling on the PCR reads using CATT. In the table there are 5,500 to 7,500 delta-chain clones, 35% to 45% of which are singletons. Their antigens are not known. Sequencing was done on a sample of Vdelta1 gamma-delta T cells from blood grown in culture (DOT cells). The receptor set was obtained from a human donor in good health.

This clone showed up just a few times. V usage is TRDV1 and J usage is TRDJ1; no firm D call. Trimming removed 4 bases at V and 1 base at J, with 10 bases between. From germline, CDR1 is TSWWSYY and CDR2 QGS. This CDR3 comprises 14 residues. The CDR3 reads CALGVEGLTDKLIF. In nucleotides, the CDR3 is TGTGCTCTTGGGGTAGAGGGTCTCACCGATAAACTCATCTTT.

In this sample, this clone turned up a few times. The rearrangement links TRDV1 to TRDJ1, with a possible D match to TRDD3 (9 bases). The V and J ends lost 3 bases and 0 bases respectively, with 26 bases between them. Germline loops: CDR1 TSWWSYY, CDR2 QGS. This CDR3 is built from 20 residues. CDR3 amino acids: CALGDFLLGDPTLYTDKLIF. CDR3 coding DNA: TGTGCTCTTGGGGACTTCCTACTGGGGGACCCTACCTTGTACACCGATAAACTCATCTTT.

This clone rates as medium-sized (0.01 to 0.1%). The V call is TRDV1, the J call TRDJ1; TRDD3 agrees at 8 bases. V was clipped by 0 bases and J by 1 base; unmatched bases: 13. CDR3 size: 19 residues. Germline CDR1 reads TSWWSYY; CDR2 reads QGS. The CDR3 spells CALGELDPGMGDATDKLIF. The CDR3 DNA reads TGTGCTCTTGGGGAACTAGATCCCGGTATGGGGGATGCCACCGATAAACTCATCTTT.

This clone was counted only a few times. The V and J genes are TRDV1 and TRDJ2, with D uncertain. The CDR3 length is 18 residues. CDR1 and CDR2 from the germline V gene are TSWWSYY and QGS. V lost 5 bases and J 5 bases, leaving 24 bases between the germline ends. CDR3 nucleotide sequence: TGTGCTCTTGGGTCGCAGGGGCGGGCTGGAGAAGGAACAGCACAACTCTTCTTT. It is translated as CALGSQGRAGEGTAQLFF.

The table lists this clone with a few counts. The chain has TRDV1 and TRDJ1, with TRDD3 matching 12 bases. From germline, CDR1 is TSWWSYY and CDR2 QGS. The CDR3 consists of 18 residues. Losses at the gene ends were 4 bases for V and 0 bases for J; bases not matched to a gene: 9. The CDR3 DNA is TGTGCTCTTGGGGTTCACTGGGGGATACCAAAGTACACCGATAAACTCATCTTT. This codes for CALGVHWGIPKYTDKLIF.

This chain links TRAV29/DV5 with TRDJ1; 10 bases align to TRDD3. The CDR3 runs to 15 residues. V gave up 0 bases and J gave up 5 bases; unmatched junction bases: 7. CDR1 NSMFDY and CDR2 ISSIKDK come from the germline V gene. Written as DNA, the CDR3 is TGTGCAGCAAGCGCCTATACTGGGGGATCGGATAAACTCATCTTT. It codes for CAASAYTGGSDKLIF.

This clone was seen more than once but under ten times. This rearrangement joins TRDV1 to TRDJ1, with 8 bases matching TRDD3. The CDR3 is 14 amino acids. Germline lookup yields CDR1 TSWWSYY and CDR2 QGS. Trimming took 4 bases from V and 8 from J; bases not matched to a gene: 9. CDR3 sequence reads: CALGVLFGGSKLIF. The CDR3 DNA sequence: TGTGCTCTTGGGGTCCTTTTTGGGGGATCGAAACTCATCTTT.

This chain links TRDV1 with TRDJ1, with 12 bases fitting TRDD3. The CDR3 totals 24 residues. With V trimmed by 2 bases and J by 0 bases, 25 bases remained unmatched. Germline CDR1 and CDR2: TSWWSYY and QGS. The DNA for the CDR3 is TGTGCTCTTGGGGAAAGTTATCCTCGATTAGTTCCACTGGGGGATACTATTTACACCGATAAACTCATCTTT. Amino acids: CALGESYPRLVPLGDTIYTDKLIF.

The V call is TRDV1, the J call TRDJ1; 10 bases map to TRDD3. Trimming cost V 2 bases and J 1 base; bases outside gene matches: 13. The CDR3 covers 19 residues. Germline V gene lookup returns CDR1 TSWWSYY and CDR2 QGS. The CDR3 loop is CALGEFVSKLGDCTDKLIF. The CDR3 DNA follows: TGTGCTCTTGGGGAATTTGTGTCGAAACTGGGGGATTGCACCGATAAACTCATCTTT.

This clone has more than one count but fewer than ten. The chain carries TRDV1 and TRDJ1; D might be TRDD2 (6 bases). Trimming shortened V by 6 bases and J by 6 bases, and 44 bases separated the two germline ends. Per the germline V gene, CDR1 is TSWWSYY and CDR2 is QGS. CDR3 length: 23 amino acids. The DNA of the CDR3 is TGTGCTCTTGGACCGAGGATCGCCTTCTTCCTCTTAGTTCACTCACCGCCCACGAATAAACTCATCTTT. This gives the protein CALGPRIAFFLLVHSPPTNKLIF.

V and J are TRDV1 and TRDJ1; TRDD3 matches 12 bases. CDR1 and CDR2 (germline): TSWWSYY, QGS. This CDR3 spans 24 amino acids. The ends lost 0 bases at V and 4 bases at J; junction bases unmatched: 27. In DNA, the CDR3 is TGTGCTCTTGGGGAACTAAGGGTCTTCCGCGGCGAATACTGGGGGATACACGGGGTCGATAAACTCATCTTT. Translation gives CALGELRVFRGEYWGIHGVDKLIF.

The rearrangement uses TRDV1 and TRDJ1, with 10 bases identical to TRDD3. CDR3 length: 25 amino acids. The J segment lost 0 bases and the V segment lost 2 bases, leaving 30 bases of the junction unmatched. Germline lookup yields CDR1 TSWWSYY and CDR2 QGS. The CDR3 protein is CALGETWGLPQNTGGSNPYTDKLIF. The CDR3 coding sequence is TGTGCTCTTGGGGAAACTTGGGGCCTTCCCCAAAATACTGGGGGATCCAACCCGTACACCGATAAACTCATCTTT.

This clone appeared once. The chain employs TRDV1 and TRDJ1; TRDD3 matches 9 bases. Germline lookup yields CDR1 TSWWSYY and CDR2 QGS. The junction had 20 bases not matched to a gene; V was cut back by 3 bases and J by 0 bases. This CDR3 has 21 residues. The CDR3 sequence is CALGDGLFPWGIENYTDKLIF. The CDR3 nucleotides read TGTGCTCTTGGGGACGGCCTTTTTCCGTGGGGGATAGAAAACTACACCGATAAACTCATCTTT.

This clone was seen a few times. The rearrangement links TRDV1 to TRDJ1; 13 nucleotides align to TRDD3. V shed 3 bases and J 8 bases; nucleotides not matched to a gene: 21. The CDR3 covers 20 residues. CDR1 is TSWWSYY and CDR2 is QGS in the germline V gene. CDR3 sequence reads: CALGERVPPPTLGDTWKLIF. The CDR3 bases are TGTGCTCTTGGGGAGCGAGTCCCGCCCCCAACACTGGGGGATACGTGGAAACTCATCTTT.

The chain employs TRDV1 and TRDJ1; 7 nucleotides line up with TRDD3. V dropped 4 bases and J dropped 2; count of bases not matched to a gene: 13. There are 17 residues in the CDR3. Germline CDR1 TSWWSYY, CDR2 QGS. The CDR3 sequence is CALGAIFDWGPTDKLIF. The CDR3 DNA sequence: TGTGCTCTTGGGGCGATTTTCGACTGGGGACCTACCGATAAACTCATCTTT.

As for this clone: This may come from a read error, since a much larger clone is one base off. The rearrangement joins TRDV1 to TRDJ1; TRDD3 agrees at 8 bases. This CDR3 region has 21 residues. The germline CDR1 and CDR2 sequences are TSWWSYY and QGS. With 1 base clipped from V and 1 base from J, the junction kept 20 bases outside the gene matches. Written as DNA, the CDR3 is TGTGCTCTTGGGGAACACAGACTGCCCAGTATACTGGGGGTTCCCACCGATAAACTCATCTTT. It is translated as CALGEHRLPSILGVPTDKLIF.

Worth noting for this clone: A far larger clone is one nucleotide away, so this likely arose from a read error. Other DNA sequences within the sample encode an identical CDR3. The chain combines TRDV1 with TRDJ1; 8 bases align to TRDD3. In germline, CDR1 is TSWWSYY, CDR2 QGS. After removal of 3 bases from V and 0 bases from J, the junction contained 18 bases not matched to a gene. This CDR3 is 20 amino acids long. The CDR3 bases are TGTGCTCTTGGGGACTCCATCCTGAACGTACTGGGGGGGTACACCGATAAACTCATCTTT. As protein: CALGDSILNVLGGYTDKLIF.

Comment on this clone: The sample holds other DNA sequences that translate to the same CDR3. The chain joins TRDV1 to TRDJ1; 11 bases agree with TRDD3. There are 22 residues in the CDR3. Germline trimming cut 2 bases from V and 2 bases from J; bases unmatched to any gene: 22. In germline, CDR1 is TSWWSYY, CDR2 QGS. CDR3 protein: CALGERKGTLALGDMRTDKLIF. The CDR3 DNA reads TGTGCTCTTGGGGAAAGGAAGGGGACCCTAGCACTGGGGGATATGAGAACCGATAAACTCATCTTT.

The J gene is TRDJ1, the V gene TRDV1, with D uncertain. Germline V lookup: CDR1 TSWWSYY, CDR2 QGS. The CDR3 consists of 17 residues. V was trimmed by 0 bases and J by 4 bases, leaving 18 bases between them. The CDR3 here is CALGELFGLTDFDKLIF. CDR3 DNA sequence: TGTGCTCTTGGGGAACTATTTGGTCTGACGGATTTCGATAAACTCATCTTT.

The J gene is TRDJ1, the V gene TRDV1, with 8 bases fitting TRDD3. CDR3 length: 22 amino acids. Germline values: CDR1 TSWWSYY, CDR2 QGS. Losses at the gene ends were 0 bases for V and 0 bases for J; bases not matched to a gene: 21. The CDR3 sequence: CALGELVPIVVLGVTYTDKLIF. The CDR3 DNA follows: TGTGCTCTTGGGGAACTAGTCCCTATAGTTGTACTGGGGGTGACTTACACCGATAAACTCATCTTT.

This clone is medium-sized within its sample. The chain links TRDV2 to TRDJ1; 10 nucleotides agree with TRDD3. CDR1 is GEAIGNYY, CDR2 EKD, per germline. V was clipped by 2 bases and J by 0 bases; unmatched bases: 8. The CDR3 runs to 17 residues. CDR3 DNA sequence: TGTGCCTGTGACAGAATAGACTGGGGGATCGACACCGATAAACTCATCTTT. This sequence encodes CACDRIDWGIDTDKLIF.

This clone was counted a few times. This chain links TRDV1 with TRDJ1, with 8 bases that match TRDD3. This CDR3 region has 19 residues. Looked up from germline, CDR1 is TSWWSYY and CDR2 is QGS. With V trimmed by 2 bases and J by 0 bases, 14 bases remained unmatched. CDR3 bases: TGTGCTCTTGGGGAATTCATCCGGGCTGGGGGAGCGGACACCGATAAACTCATCTTT. Its translation: CALGEFIRAGGADTDKLIF.

Within the sample, this clone is medium-sized (0.01 to 0.1%). The chain is built from TRDV1 and TRDJ1; D is possibly TRDD2 (9 bases). Per germline, CDR1 TSWWSYY and CDR2 QGS. V dropped 3 bases and J dropped 8 bases, with 28 bases sitting between them. The CDR3 is made up of 18 amino acids. CDR3: CALGDFPSYGKGDNKLIF. The CDR3 bases are TGTGCTCTTGGGGACTTCCCTTCCTACGGAAAGGGGGATAACAAACTCATCTTT.

This clone is deemed medium-sized (0.01 to 0.1%). The V call is TRDV1, the J call TRDJ1; tentative D call: TRDD2 (5 bases). The ends were cut back, 4 bases at V and 5 bases at J, with 17 bases in the middle. CDR1 and CDR2 from the germline V gene are TSWWSYY and QGS. This CDR3 spans 15 amino acids. This CDR3 reads CALGVFPPRTDKLIF. In DNA, the CDR3 is TGTGCTCTTGGGGTCTTTCCTCCCCGGACTGATAAACTCATCTTT.

Note on this clone: A much larger clone lies a single base off, so this may be a read error. This chain uses TRDV1 with TRDJ1; 11 bases are shared with TRDD3. CDR3 length: 22 residues. Per germline, CDR1 TSWWSYY and CDR2 QGS. CDR3 bases: TGTGCTCTTGGGGAACTAGGCGGGTTGGGGGATACGTCCCTCTTTTACACCGTTAAACTCATCTTT. This encodes CALGELGGLGDTSLFYTVKLIF.